Listed below are T cell receptor beta chains from one sample, sequenced in a study of T-cell memory formation after mild COVID-19. TCRdb reprocessed the 5' RACE reads via MiXCR and lists one record per CDR3 protein. The repertoire holds about 250,000 distinct CDR3 sequences, with over 15% as singletons. Material: PBMCs or a T cell subset sorted from them (not recorded which). Source of these receptors: a young man who had mild COVID-19 (a few samples of this study predate the infection). Cell type and time point are not known. The CDR3 runs from the conserved cysteine through the conserved F or W. D genes are given only for firm matches. Not all rows give a size; the values are once, few, many and, for expanded clones, a class.

>few|TRBJ2-2|TRBV4-1|-
CASSISTGLPGELFF
TGCGCCAGCAGCATATCGACAGGTCTCCCCGGGGAGCTGTTTTTT
>-|TRBJ2-2|TRBV9|-
CASSVFSAVTNTGELFF
TGTGCCAGCAGCGTGTTTTCAGCGGTAACGAACACCGGGGAGCTGTTTTTT
>few|TRBJ1-2|TRBV7-2|-
CASSPTTGTYGYTF
TGTGCCAGCAGCCCTACAACCGGGACTTATGGCTACACCTTC
>few|TRBJ1-1|TRBV5-5|-
CASSFLWNTEAFF
TGTGCCAGCAGCTTCCTCTGGAACACTGAAGCTTTCTTT
>many|TRBJ2-1|TRBV5-1|-
CASSLVAGSSYNEQFF
TGCGCCAGCAGCTTGGTTGCAGGAAGCTCCTACAATGAGCAGTTCTTC
>many|TRBJ2-7|TRBV6-6|-
CASGGLGRRLNEQYF
TGTGCCAGCGGGGGTCTTGGTCGGCGGCTCAACGAGCAGTACTTC
>few|TRBJ1-5|TRBV6-2/TRBV6-3|-
CASRGTDQPQHF
TGTGCCAGCAGGGGTACGGATCAGCCCCAGCATTTT
>few|TRBJ2-1|TRBV6-2/TRBV6-3|-
CASSYLDYNNEQFF
TGTGCCAGCAGTTACCTGGATTACAACAATGAGCAGTTCTTC
>few|TRBJ1-2|TRBV20-1|-
CSARSRDTTSNYGYTF
TGCAGTGCTAGGTCCCGGGACACTACTTCTAACTATGGCTACACCTTC
>few|TRBJ2-7|TRBV6-1|TRBD1
CASRGTGSYEQYF
TGTGCCAGCAGGGGGACAGGGAGCTACGAGCAGTACTTC
>few|TRBJ2-5|TRBV7-2|-
CASSLGAGRETQYF
TGTGCCAGCAGCTTAGGGGCGGGGAGAGAGACCCAGTACTTC
>few|TRBJ1-5|TRBV4-1|-
CASSQTGADQPQHF
TGCGCCAGCAGCCAAACTGGGGCCGATCAGCCCCAGCATTTT
>-|TRBJ1-2|TRBV5-4|TRBD1
CASMGGQENYGYTF
TGTGCCAGCATGGGGGGACAGGAGAACTATGGCTACACCTTC
>-|TRBJ1-5|TRBV6-6|-
CASSYSGGNNQPQHF
TGTGCCAGCAGTTACTCGGGAGGTAACAATCAGCCCCAGCATTTT